This T cell receptor beta chain was recovered during a study of blood T cell repertoires in COVID-19. CDR1 is SGHVS, CDR2 FQNEAQ, per germline. There are 14 residues in the CDR3. J gave up 5 bases and V 3 bases, and 2 bases lay outside the gene matches. Profiled with immunoSEQ multiplex PCR; TCRdb holds only in-frame clones, not every one. The profile covers about 140,000 clones, with 75% to 90% appearing a single time and approximately 10% taken by the ten largest. The source of this sequence is a woman of 80 years or more with acute or convalescent COVID-19. This chain uses TRBV7-8 with TRBJ2-3; 10 bases line up with TRBD2. Sequences were obtained from peripheral blood. This CDR3 is CASSFLAGGDTQYF. CDR3 bases: TGTGCCAGCAGCTTCTTAGCGGGGGGAGATACGCAGTATTTT.